One sample yielded the 24 T cell receptor beta chains listed below, sequenced in a study of glioma-infiltrating T cells. Using RNA template, CDR3s of TCR alpha and beta were amplified with iRepertoire arm-PCR. Each CDR3 protein is one row after TCRdb ran MiXCR on the multiplex PCR reads. The sample shows more than 350,000 distinct CDR3 sequences, roughly two fifths of them seen only once. Sequencing was done on a sample of glioma tissue, nonneoplastic brain tissue, or PBMCs (not recorded which). The receptors here all came from a human donor with low-grade glioma or glioblastoma, undergoing nonglioma brain surgery, or in good health (not recorded which).

As regards this clonotype: This sequence may be a read error, since a much larger clone differs from it by one base. The rearrangement links TRBV6-2 or TRBV6-3 to TRBJ2-7; TRBD1 matches 7 bases. Per germline, CDR1 MNHEY and CDR2 SVGEGT. This CDR3 spans 14 amino acids. The CDR3 nucleotides are TGTGCCAGCATTTACCTGACAGGGACCTACGAGCAGTACTTC. Translated: CASIYLTGTYEQYF.

Turning to this clonotype: One end of the junction varies from germline; a read error may be responsible. This chain links TRBV4-1 with TRBJ1-3; 9 bases line up with TRBD1. Germline lookup yields CDR1 MGHRA and CDR2 YSYEKL. The CDR3 is 16 residues long. DNA for the CDR3: TGCGCCAGCAACCAAGATGGAGGACAGGGGGGAAACACCATATATTTT. Protein: CASNQDGGQGGNTIYF.

Remarks on this clonotype: This may be a read error, as it is one base from a much larger clone. In this CDR3 the conserved last residue, phenylalanine or tryptophan, is missing, so a read error is likely. This chain connects TRBV28 to TRBJ2-5; TRBD2 might be the D (5 bases). The tail of the sequence fits TRBJ2-7 better, so the J call may be wrong. The CDR3 loop spans 14 amino acids. CDR1 MDHEN and CDR2 SYDVKM come from the germline V gene. For the CDR3, the DNA is TGTGCCAGCAGTTCCCCGGGGATTTCCTACGAGCAGTACTGC. Translation: CASSSPGISYEQYC.

The chain is built from TRBV7-6 and TRBJ2-7, with D possibly TRBD1 on 6 matching bases. The germline V gene has CDR1 SGHVS and CDR2 FNYEAQ. CDR3 length: 18 amino acids. The germline V and J ends were trimmed by 0 bases and 3 bases, with 21 bases remaining between them. CDR3 sequence reads: CASSLAPLGRTVYYEQYF. CDR3 sequence (DNA): TGTGCCAGCAGCTTAGCCCCGCTAGGTAGGACAGTGTACTACGAGCAGTACTTC.

This clonotype was observed a handful of times. The CDR3 protein is CASTIQGGRGTDTQYF. The CDR3 DNA reads TGTGCCAGCACCATTCAAGGGGGCCGGGGCACAGATACGCAGTATTTT. The genes are TRBV5-4 and TRBJ2-3; 7 bases align to TRBD1. V gave up 6 bases and J gave up 1 base; unmatched junction bases: 11. The CDR3 runs 16 residues. From germline, CDR1 is SGHNT and CDR2 YYREEE (reference sequence).

A note on this clonotype: This may come from a read error, since a much larger clone is one base off. The CDR3, as DNA: TGCAGTGCTTTCCGACAGGGCGCGAATCAGCCCCAGCATTTT. Translating it yields CSAFRQGANQPQHF. The chain joins TRBV20-1 to TRBJ1-5; 7 bases match TRBD1. The length of the CDR3 is 14 residues. Trimming at V came to 5 bases and at J to 4 bases, leaving 8 bases not matched to a gene. Germline V gene data show CDR1 as DFQATT and CDR2 as SNEGSKA (reference sequence).

Concerning this clonotype: A much more abundant neighbour one base away suggests this may be a read error. V usage is TRBV28 and J usage is TRBJ1-1, with D unresolved. The CDR3 extends over 13 amino acids. The germline gives CDR1 MDHEN, CDR2 SYDVKM. For the CDR3, the DNA is TGTGTCAGCAGCCTCTACCGGGACACTGAAGCTTTCTTT. It specifies CVSSLYRDTEAFF.

A note on this clonotype: At one end, the junction sequence differs from germline, possibly due to a read error. This chain uses TRBV28 with TRBJ1-1; TRBD1 matches at 8 bases. This CDR3 is 13 amino acids long. Germline V CDR1 and CDR2: MDHEN, SYDVKM. The CDR3 is CASLTGQGTEDFF. The CDR3 DNA reads as TGTGCCAGCCTAACCGGACAGGGCACTGAAGATTTCTTT.

Concerning this clonotype: A read error may produce the germline difference seen at one junction end. The chain combines TRBV4-1 with TRBJ2-1, with D unclear. CDR1 and CDR2 (germline): MGHRA, YSYEKL. This CDR3 spans 12 amino acids. CDR3 coding DNA: TGCGCCAGCGGCCAAGATTGGTATGAGCAGTTCTTC. This codes for CASGQDWYEQFF.

The chain carries TRBV2 and TRBJ1-1; D is possibly TRBD1 (5 bases). The germline CDR1 and CDR2 sequences are SNHLY and FYNNEI. This CDR3 has 13 amino acids. V shed 5 bases and J shed 5 bases, with 12 bases lying between them. CDR3 bases: TGTGCCAGCAGTAATAGGGGATGGACTGAAGCTTTCTTT. This codes for CASSNRGWTEAFF.

To note about this clonotype: A much larger clonotype is one base distant, so this may be a read error. The chain couples TRBV28 to TRBJ2-1; D is undetermined. The germline V gene encodes CDR1 MDHEN and CDR2 SYDVKM. The CDR3 loop spans 12 amino acids. This CDR3 reads CANSSTVAGQFF. In DNA form, the CDR3 reads TGTGCCAACAGTTCCACCGTAGCTGGGCAGTTCTTC.

The V call is TRBV20-1, the J call TRBJ2-1; 8 bases are shared with TRBD2. Trimming removed 5 bases from V and 7 bases from J; junction bases left unmatched: 10. The CDR3 is 14 amino acids. CDR1 and CDR2 from the germline V gene are DFQATT and SNEGSKA (reference sequence). This CDR3 is CSAWTSSAENEQFF. DNA for the CDR3: TGCAGTGCTTGGACTAGCTCCGCAGAGAATGAGCAGTTCTTC.

A word on this clonotype: A much larger clone lies a single base off, so this may be a read error. V and J are TRBV20-1 and TRBJ2-7; D might be TRBD2 (6 bases). CDR1 is DFQATT, CDR2 SNEGSKA, per germline (reference sequence). The CDR3 runs 11 residues. Trimming pared 6 bases from V and 7 bases from J, leaving 13 bases between. The CDR3 loop is CSAPRGNEQYF. CDR3 coding DNA: TGCAGTGCCCCCCGGGGGAATGAGCAGTACTTC.

This chain joins TRBV7-2 and TRBJ2-3; D not certain. The CDR3 loop spans 14 amino acids. The V end was cut by 5 bases, the J end by 6 bases, with 15 bases between. Germline assignment: CDR1 SGHTA and CDR2 FQGNSA. CDR3 region: CASSDRRSMDTQYF. The CDR3 DNA follows: TGTGCCAGCAGCGACCGCAGGAGCATGGATACGCAGTATTTT.

This clonotype was recorded a few times. The chain links TRBV20-1 to TRBJ1-2; a weak D match, TRBD1 (5 bases). The germline gives CDR1 DFQATT, CDR2 SNEGSKA (reference sequence). Deletions cut 5 bases from V and 8 bases from J, with 18 bases between. The CDR3 loop spans 13 amino acids. The chain's CDR3 is CSAQSFPTGGYTF. Written as DNA, the CDR3 is TGCAGTGCTCAGTCTTTCCCCACAGGCGGCTACACCTTC.

This clonotype appeared a single time. This is likely a read error, given that the CDR3 carries no conserved phenylalanine or tryptophan at its end. The chain couples TRBV6-1 to TRBJ2-3; TRBD2 aligns across 15 bases. CDR1 and CDR2 (germline): MNHNS, SASEGT. The CDR3 covers 17 residues. The CDR3 spells CAISGTSGRPLGDTQYS. The CDR3 DNA sequence: TGTGCCATCAGTGGGACTAGCGGGAGGCCACTGGGTGATACGCAGTATTCT.

Here the CDR3 reads CASSRLTPEPDTQYF. The CDR3 DNA reads as TGTGCCAGCAGTCGACTAACACCCGAACCAGATACGCAGTATTTT. This sequence joins TRBV2 and TRBJ2-3; possibly TRBD2 for D (5 bases). Germline-derived CDR1 and CDR2 are SNHLY and FYNNEI. V was pared by 5 bases and J by 4 bases, with 16 bases between. The CDR3 has 15 residues. Based on the CDR3 plus reference TRBV2 and TRBJ2-3, the full variable domain is EPEVTQTPSHQVTQMGQEVILRCVPISNHLYFYWYRQILGQKVEFLVSFYNNEISEKSEIFDDQFSVERPDGSNFTLKIRSTKLEDSAMYFCASSRLTPEPDTQYFGPGTRLTVL.

Regarding this clonotype: Relative to the germline gene, one junction end is altered; a read error may explain this. The V call is TRBV4-2, the J call TRBJ2-4, with a possible D match to TRBD1 (6 bases). The germline V gene has CDR1 LGHNA and CDR2 YNFKEQ. This CDR3 region has 13 residues. In DNA, the CDR3 is TGTGCCAGCAGCCAAGATCTGTGGGACATTCCGTTCTTC. Its translation is CASSQDLWDIPFF.

This clonotype showed up just a few times. The chain has TRBV4-3 and TRBJ2-7; TRBD2 matches 14 bases. The germline CDR1 and CDR2 sequences are LGHNA and YSLEER. Trimming at V came to 0 bases and at J to 2 bases, leaving 9 bases not matched to a gene. This CDR3 contains 19 residues. The CDR3 here is CASSQDVGLAGVGTYEQYF. Here the CDR3 DNA reads TGCGCCAGCAGCCAAGATGTGGGACTAGCGGGAGTTGGGACCTACGAGCAGTACTTC.

This clonotype was counted ten times or more. V is TRBV28 and J is TRBJ2-3; TRBD1 aligns across 10 bases. V was pared by 3 bases and J by 1 base, with 4 bases of the junction left unmatched. Germline V gene lookup returns CDR1 MDHEN and CDR2 SYDVKM. The length of the CDR3 is 16 residues. The CDR3 coding sequence is TGTGCCAGCAGTTTTCCCGGGACAGGGGGCACAGATACGCAGTATTTT. It specifies CASSFPGTGGTDTQYF.

A few counts support this clonotype. The J gene is TRBJ2-3, the V gene TRBV6-6; TRBD1 matches 9 bases. The CDR3 loop spans 16 amino acids. Germline V gives CDR1 MNHNY, CDR2 SVGAGI (reference sequence). Germline trimming cut 6 bases from V and 6 bases from J; bases unmatched to any gene: 13. CDR3 nucleotides: TGTGCCAGCAGCCCTCCGGGACAGGGTTCGGTGGATACGCAGTATTTT. It encodes CASSPPGQGSVDTQYF.

CDR3 protein: CASSWDTRSTGELFF. Written as DNA, the CDR3 is TGTGCCAGCAGTTGGGACACCCGGAGCACCGGGGAGCTGTTTTTT. The gene calls are TRBV6-5 and TRBJ2-2; D possibly corresponds to TRBD1 (6 bases). Germline V gene lookup returns CDR1 MNHEY and CDR2 SVGAGI. The ends were cut back, 4 bases at V and 4 bases at J, with 13 bases in the middle. This CDR3 comprises 15 residues.

This clonotype was detected ten times or more. The V call is TRBV20-1, the J call TRBJ2-7; TRBD1 matches 11 bases. The V segment lost 3 bases and the J segment 3 bases; nucleotides outside the gene matches: 1. Germline CDR1 DFQATT, CDR2 SNEGSKA (reference sequence). The CDR3 extends over 13 amino acids. The CDR3 DNA reads as TGCAGTGCTAGGGGACAGGGGGACTACGAGCAGTACTTC. It codes for CSARGQGDYEQYF.

The rearrangement joins TRBV7-8 to TRBJ1-2; TRBD1 agrees at 8 bases. CDR1 and CDR2 from the germline V gene are SGHVS and FQNEAQ. J gave up 8 bases and V 4 bases, and 15 bases lay outside the gene matches. The CDR3 contains 16 residues. The CDR3: CASSSFGQGLGGGYTF. DNA of the CDR3: TGTGCCAGCAGCTCCTTCGGACAGGGACTGGGAGGGGGCTACACCTTC.